This T cell receptor (beta chain) emerged from a study of post-analysis software for immune sequencing data. The CDR3 is 18 amino acids. Germline loops: CDR1 MDHEN, CDR2 SYDVKM. In regard to this clonotype: The target antigen is unknown.

Study findings and constraints: Controls showed lower frequencies than patients for five TRBV segments, and TRBV5-6, TRBV5-1 and TRBV20-1 were among these.

TCR beta cDNA libraries had unique molecular identifiers. TCRdb fed the PCR reads into MiXCR, producing one record per CDR3 protein. The sample has hundreds of thousands of distinct CDR3 sequences, under 55% seen once. This receptor was obtained from a girl aged 5-17 years with multiple sclerosis. Sequenced sample: blood. The chain links TRBV28 to TRBJ2-5; 8 nucleotides align to TRBD1. The end of the DNA fits TRBJ2-7 better, so the J call may be wrong. This chain's CDR3 is CASSFSGGSGLGYYEQYF. Here the CDR3 DNA reads TGTGCCAGCAGTTTTTCAGGGGGCTCAGGTCTGGGGTATTACGAGCAGTACTTC.